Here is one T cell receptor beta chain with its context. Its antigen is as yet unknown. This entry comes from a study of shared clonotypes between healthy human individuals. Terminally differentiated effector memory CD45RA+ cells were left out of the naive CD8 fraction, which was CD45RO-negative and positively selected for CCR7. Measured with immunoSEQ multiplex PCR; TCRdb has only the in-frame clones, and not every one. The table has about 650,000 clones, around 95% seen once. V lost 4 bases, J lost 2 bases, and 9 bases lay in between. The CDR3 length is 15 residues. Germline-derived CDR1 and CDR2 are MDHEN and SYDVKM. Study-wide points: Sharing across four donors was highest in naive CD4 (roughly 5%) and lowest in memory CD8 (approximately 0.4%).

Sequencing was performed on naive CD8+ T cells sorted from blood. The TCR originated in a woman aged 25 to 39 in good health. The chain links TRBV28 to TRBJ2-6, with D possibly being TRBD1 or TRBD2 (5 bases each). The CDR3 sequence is CASSWGNAGANVLTF. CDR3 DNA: TGTGCCAGCAGTTGGGGGAACGCTGGGGCCAACGTCCTGACTTTC.